The 8 T cell receptor beta chains below were found in one sample sequenced in a study of T cell responses to AZD1222 COVID-19 vaccine. Data came from immunoSEQ multiplex PCR; TCRdb stores just in-frame clones and leaves some out. The sample contains some 200,000 clones, 90% to 95% of which appear only once. This material consisted of peripheral blood, taken on day 0 of MenACWY control vaccination. Receptors were obtained from an adult in good health.

This chain links TRBV19 with TRBJ1-4; D unclear. Germline CDR1 is LNHDA and CDR2 is SQIVND (reference sequence). Trimming left V 3 bases short and J 7 bases short, with 15 bases between. CDR3 size: 15 residues. The CDR3 spells CASSMLGRLGEKLFF. In DNA, the CDR3 is TGTGCCAGTAGTATGCTGGGGAGATTGGGTGAAAAACTGTTTTTT.

V is TRBV6-5 and J is TRBJ1-1; D not certain. CDR1 and CDR2 (germline): MNHEY, SVGAGI. With 7 bases removed from V and 0 bases from J, the gap between germline ends came to 9 bases. The CDR3 is 13 amino acids. The DNA for the CDR3 is TGTGCCAGCAAAGCAATTCTGAACACTGAAGCTTTCTTT. This translates into CASKAILNTEAFF.

The rearrangement joins TRBV6-6 to TRBJ1-2; TRBD1 aligns across 7 bases. The J segment lost 0 bases and the V segment lost 2 bases, leaving 3 bases of the junction unmatched. The CDR3 consists of 15 residues. In germline, CDR1 is MNHNY, CDR2 SVGAGI (reference sequence). The CDR3 protein is CASSYPDRANYGYTF. The CDR3 coding sequence is TGTGCCAGCAGTTACCCCGACAGGGCTAACTATGGCTACACCTTC.

The chain combines TRBV18 with TRBJ1-1; TRBD1 agrees at 7 bases. From germline, CDR1 is KGHSH and CDR2 LQKENI. V was pared by 1 base and J by 6 bases, with 2 bases of the junction left unmatched. The CDR3 covers 13 residues. The CDR3 coding sequence is TGTGCCAGCTCACCACAGGGGGCAGCTGAAGCTTTCTTT. This codes for CASSPQGAAEAFF.

The table lists this clone with a count of one. The chain is built from TRBV20-1 and TRBJ2-1, with D unresolved. This CDR3 contains 11 residues. Trimming took off 6 bases at V and 7 bases at J, with 10 bases between the two ends. Germline V CDR1 and CDR2: DFQATT, SNEGSKA (reference sequence). DNA for the CDR3: TGCAGTGCGGGCAGGTTAAATGAGCAGTTCTTC. It codes for CSAGRLNEQFF.

J is TRBJ1-1 and V is TRBV18; D gene ambiguous. Deletions cut 3 bases from V and 8 bases from J, with 7 bases between. CDR3 length: 11 residues. Germline CDR1 reads KGHSH; CDR2 reads LQKENI. The CDR3 coding sequence is TGTGCCAGCTCACCCGCGGCCGAAGCTTTCTTT. It encodes CASSPAAEAFF.

The chain employs TRBV7-2 and TRBJ2-3, with TRBD2 matching 7 bases. This CDR3 region has 16 residues. CDR1 and CDR2 from the germline V gene are SGHTA and FQGNSA. V was clipped by 4 bases and J by 6 bases; unmatched bases: 13. The CDR3: CASSSSRLEGGDTQYF. As DNA, the CDR3 is TGTGCCAGCAGCTCATCACGTTTGGAGGGAGGGGATACGCAGTATTTT.

This clone has only a few counts. The gene calls are TRBV4-1 and TRBJ2-5, with D possibly being TRBD2 (5 bases). This CDR3 has 13 residues. Germline-derived CDR1 and CDR2 are MGHRA and YSYEKL. V lost 0 bases, J lost 7 bases, and 9 bases lay in between. CDR3 bases: TGCGCCAGCAGCCAAGATAGGGAGACGACCCAGTACTTC. This encodes CASSQDRETTQYF.